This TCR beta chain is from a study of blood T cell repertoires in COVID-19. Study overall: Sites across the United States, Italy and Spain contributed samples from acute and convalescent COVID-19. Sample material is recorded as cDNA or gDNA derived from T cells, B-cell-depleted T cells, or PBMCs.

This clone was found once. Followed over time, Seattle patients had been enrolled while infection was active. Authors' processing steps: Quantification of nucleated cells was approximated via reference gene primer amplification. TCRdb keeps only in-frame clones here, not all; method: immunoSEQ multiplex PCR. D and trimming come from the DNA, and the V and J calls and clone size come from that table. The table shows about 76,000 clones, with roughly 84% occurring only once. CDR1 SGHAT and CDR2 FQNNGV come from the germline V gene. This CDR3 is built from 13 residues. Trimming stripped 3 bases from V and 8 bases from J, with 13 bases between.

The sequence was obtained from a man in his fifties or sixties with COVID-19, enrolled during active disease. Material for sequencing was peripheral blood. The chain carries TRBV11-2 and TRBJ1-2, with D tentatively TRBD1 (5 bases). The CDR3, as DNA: TGTGCCAGCAGCTTCCAGGGTAAATACGGCTACACCTTC. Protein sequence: CASSFQGKYGYTF.